The sequence of this T cell receptor beta chain was determined in a study of T-cell memory formation after mild COVID-19. Points from the study as a whole: The study found balanced CD4/CD8 in clones contracting day 15 to 85 and a CD4+ lean in later expanders. Second-wave clones that peaked on day 37 lacked confirmed SARS-CoV-2 specificity. Pre-infection memory showed some responding clones, and this suggested that cross-reactive memory joined.

Of note for this clonotype: Its antigen is not known.

After removal of 4 bases from V and 14 bases from J, the junction contained 4 bases not matched to a gene. The CDR3 runs to 11 residues. Germline assignment: CDR1 MGHRA and CDR2 YSYEKL. TCRdb processed the 5' RACE reads anew with MiXCR; each CDR3 protein has one entry. The table shows just under 550,000 distinct CDR3 sequences, with 20% occurring only once. The sequence derives from an adult woman who had mild COVID-19 (a few samples of this study predate the infection). Cell type and time point are not known. The chain carries TRBV4-1 and TRBJ2-1, with 8 bases lining up with TRBD1. Sequenced: PBMCs or a T cell subset sorted from them (not recorded which). The CDR3 DNA follows: TGCGCCAGCAGCCTACAGGGGGTTGAGTTCTTC. It codes for CASSLQGVEFF.